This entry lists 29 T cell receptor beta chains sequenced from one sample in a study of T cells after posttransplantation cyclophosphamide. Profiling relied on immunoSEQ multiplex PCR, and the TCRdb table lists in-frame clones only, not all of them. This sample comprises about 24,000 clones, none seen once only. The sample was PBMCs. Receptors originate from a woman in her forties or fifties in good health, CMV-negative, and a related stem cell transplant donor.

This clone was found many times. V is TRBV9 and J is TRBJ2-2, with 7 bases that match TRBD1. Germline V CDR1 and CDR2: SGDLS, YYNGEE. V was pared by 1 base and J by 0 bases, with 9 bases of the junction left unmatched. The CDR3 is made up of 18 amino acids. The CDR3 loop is CASSVRLTGVANTGELFF. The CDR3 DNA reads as TGTGCCAGCAGCGTACGCTTAACAGGGGTAGCGAACACCGGGGAGCTGTTTTTT.

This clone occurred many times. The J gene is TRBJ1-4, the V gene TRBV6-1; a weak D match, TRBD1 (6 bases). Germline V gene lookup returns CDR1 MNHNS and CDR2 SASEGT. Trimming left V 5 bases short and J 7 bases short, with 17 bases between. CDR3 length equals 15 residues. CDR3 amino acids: CASSQDRGAGEKLFF. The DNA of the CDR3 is TGTGCCAGCAGTCAGGACAGAGGGGCGGGTGAAAAACTGTTTTTT.

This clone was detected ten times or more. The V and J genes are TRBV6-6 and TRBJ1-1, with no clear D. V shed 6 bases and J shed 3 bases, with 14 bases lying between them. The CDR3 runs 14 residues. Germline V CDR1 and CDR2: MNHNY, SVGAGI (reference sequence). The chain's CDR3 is CASRRESGYTEAFF. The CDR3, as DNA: TGTGCCAGCAGAAGGGAGTCAGGATACACTGAAGCTTTCTTT.

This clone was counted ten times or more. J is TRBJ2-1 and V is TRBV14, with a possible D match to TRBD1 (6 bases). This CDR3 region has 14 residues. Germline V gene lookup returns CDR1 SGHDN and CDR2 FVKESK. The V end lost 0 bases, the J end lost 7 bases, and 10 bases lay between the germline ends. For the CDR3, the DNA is TGTGCCAGCAGCCAAGATCTTAGGGGGAATGAGCAGTTCTTC. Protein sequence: CASSQDLRGNEQFF.

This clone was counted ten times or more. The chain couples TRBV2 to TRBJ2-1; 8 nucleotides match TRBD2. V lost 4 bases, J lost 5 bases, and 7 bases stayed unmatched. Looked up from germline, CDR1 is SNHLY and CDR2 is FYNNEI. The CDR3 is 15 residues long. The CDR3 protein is CASSVAGKGHNEQFF. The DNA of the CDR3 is TGTGCCAGCAGTGTAGCGGGGAAGGGGCACAATGAGCAGTTCTTC.

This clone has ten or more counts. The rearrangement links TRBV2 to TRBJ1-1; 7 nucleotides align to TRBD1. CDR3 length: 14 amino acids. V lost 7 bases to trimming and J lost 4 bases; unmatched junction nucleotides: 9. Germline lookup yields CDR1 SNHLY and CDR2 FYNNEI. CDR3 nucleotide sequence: TGTGCCAGCACTCTACAGGGGTTTGGCACTGAAGCTTTCTTT. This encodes CASTLQGFGTEAFF.

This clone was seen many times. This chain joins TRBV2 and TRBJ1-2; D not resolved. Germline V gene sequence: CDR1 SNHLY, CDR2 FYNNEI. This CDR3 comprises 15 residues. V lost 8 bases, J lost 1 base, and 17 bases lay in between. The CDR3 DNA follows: TGTGCCAGCGGCGGGGATCGAACTATTAACTATGGCTACACCTTC. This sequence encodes CASGGDRTINYGYTF.

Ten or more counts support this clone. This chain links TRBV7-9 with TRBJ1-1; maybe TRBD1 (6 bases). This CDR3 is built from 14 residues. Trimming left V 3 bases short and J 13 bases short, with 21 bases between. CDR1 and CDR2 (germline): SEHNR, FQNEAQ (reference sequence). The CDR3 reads CASSLGGAFNRDFF. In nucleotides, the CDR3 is TGTGCCAGCAGCTTGGGGGGGGCGTTCAATCGAGATTTCTTT.

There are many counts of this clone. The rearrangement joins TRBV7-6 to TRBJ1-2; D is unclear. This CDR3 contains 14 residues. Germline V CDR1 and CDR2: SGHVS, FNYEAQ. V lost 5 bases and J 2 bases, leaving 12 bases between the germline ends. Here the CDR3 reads CASSLDTGNYGYTF. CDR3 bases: TGTGCCAGCAGCCTAGACACCGGGAACTATGGCTACACCTTC.

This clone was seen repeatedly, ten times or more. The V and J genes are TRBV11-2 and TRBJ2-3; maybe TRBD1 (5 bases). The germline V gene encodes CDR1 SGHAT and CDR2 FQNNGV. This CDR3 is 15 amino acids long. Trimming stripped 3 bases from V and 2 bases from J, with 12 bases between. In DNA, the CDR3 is TGTGCCAGCAGCTTTCGCCAGGGATCCACAGATACGCAGTATTTT. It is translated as CASSFRQGSTDTQYF.

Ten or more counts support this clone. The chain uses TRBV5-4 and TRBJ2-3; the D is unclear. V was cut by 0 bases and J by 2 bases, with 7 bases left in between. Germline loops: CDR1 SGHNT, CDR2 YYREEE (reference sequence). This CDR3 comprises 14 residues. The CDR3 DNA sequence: TGTGCCAGCAGCTTGGTGGGCTACACAGATACGCAGTATTTT. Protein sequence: CASSLVGYTDTQYF.

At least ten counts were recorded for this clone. The CDR3 DNA follows: TGTGCCAGCAGCTTAGACGGGGTGGGGATCAATCAGCCCCAGCATTTT. Translated: CASSLDGVGINQPQHF. V gene TRBV7-8 combines with J gene TRBJ1-5, with no clear D. V shed 1 base and J shed 3 bases, with 13 bases lying between them. The CDR3 spans 16 residues. CDR1 and CDR2 from the germline V gene are SGHVS and FQNEAQ.

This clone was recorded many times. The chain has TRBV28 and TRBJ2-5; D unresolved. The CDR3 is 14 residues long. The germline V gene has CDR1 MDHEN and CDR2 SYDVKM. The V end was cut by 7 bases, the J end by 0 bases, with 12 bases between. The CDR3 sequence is CASTEGRDQETQYF. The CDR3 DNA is TGTGCCAGCACCGAAGGCCGGGACCAAGAGACCCAGTACTTC.

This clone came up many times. CDR3 sequence reads: CASSLPGTGNTEAFF. In nucleotides, the CDR3 is TGTGCCAGCAGTTTACCCGGGACAGGGAACACTGAAGCTTTCTTT. The chain is built from TRBV28 and TRBJ1-1, with 8 bases that match TRBD1. The germline gives CDR1 MDHEN, CDR2 SYDVKM. The CDR3 has 15 amino acids. Unmatched junction bases numbered 3, after V lost 2 bases and J lost 1 base.

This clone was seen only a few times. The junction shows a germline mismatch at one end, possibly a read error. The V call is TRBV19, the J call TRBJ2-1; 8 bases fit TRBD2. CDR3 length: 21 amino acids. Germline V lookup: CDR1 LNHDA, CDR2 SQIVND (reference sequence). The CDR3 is CASSIATLSRSGRASYNERFF. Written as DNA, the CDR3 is TGTGCCAGTAGTATAGCCACACTATCCCGTTCCGGGAGGGCCTCCTACAATGAGCGGTTCTTC. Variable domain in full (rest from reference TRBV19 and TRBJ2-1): DGGITQSPKYLFRKEGQNVTLSCEQNLNHDAMYWYRQDPGQGLRLIYYSQIVNDFQKGDIAEGYSVSREKKESFPLTVTSAQKNPTAFYLCASSIATLSRSGRASYNERFFGPGTRLTVL.

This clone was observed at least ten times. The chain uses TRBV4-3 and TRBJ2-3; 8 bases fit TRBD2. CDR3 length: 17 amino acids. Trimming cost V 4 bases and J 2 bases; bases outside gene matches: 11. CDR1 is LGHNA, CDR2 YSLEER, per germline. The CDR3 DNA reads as TGCGCCAGCAGCCCTTCAGACACGGGGGGGGTCACAGATACGCAGTATTTT. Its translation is CASSPSDTGGVTDTQYF.

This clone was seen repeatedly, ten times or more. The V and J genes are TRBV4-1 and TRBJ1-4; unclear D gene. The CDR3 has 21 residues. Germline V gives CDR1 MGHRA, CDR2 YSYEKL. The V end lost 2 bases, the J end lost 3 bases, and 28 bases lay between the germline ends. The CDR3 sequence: CASSQIEVFDGPSRSNEKLFF. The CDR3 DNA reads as TGCGCCAGCAGCCAAATAGAGGTGTTCGACGGCCCAAGTAGATCTAATGAAAAACTGTTTTTT.

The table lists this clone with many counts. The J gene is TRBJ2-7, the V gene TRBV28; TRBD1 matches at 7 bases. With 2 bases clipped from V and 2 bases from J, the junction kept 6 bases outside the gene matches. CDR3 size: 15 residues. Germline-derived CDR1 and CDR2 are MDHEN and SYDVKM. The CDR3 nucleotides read TGTGCCAGCAGTTTAGTCAGGGGACAGCCCTACGAGCAGTACTTC. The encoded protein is CASSLVRGQPYEQYF.

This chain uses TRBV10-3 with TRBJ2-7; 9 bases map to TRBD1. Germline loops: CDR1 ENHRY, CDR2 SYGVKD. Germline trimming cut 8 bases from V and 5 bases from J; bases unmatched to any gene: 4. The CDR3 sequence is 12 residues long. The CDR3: CAIGTGTHEQYF. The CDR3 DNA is TGTGCCATCGGGACAGGGACTCACGAGCAGTACTTC.

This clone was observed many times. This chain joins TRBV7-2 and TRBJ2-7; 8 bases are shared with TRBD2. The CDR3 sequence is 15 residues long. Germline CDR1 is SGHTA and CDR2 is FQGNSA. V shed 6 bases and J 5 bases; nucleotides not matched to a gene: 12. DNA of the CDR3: TGTGCCAGCAGTATTCGGGGGGGGAAGGGAAACGAGCAGTACTTC. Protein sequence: CASSIRGGKGNEQYF.

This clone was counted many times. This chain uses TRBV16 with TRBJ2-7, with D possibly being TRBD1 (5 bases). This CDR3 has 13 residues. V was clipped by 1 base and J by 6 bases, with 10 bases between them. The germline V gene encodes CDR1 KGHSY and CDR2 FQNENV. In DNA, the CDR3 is TGTGCCAGCAGCCAATATAGGGGTGCCGAGCAGTACTTC. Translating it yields CASSQYRGAEQYF.

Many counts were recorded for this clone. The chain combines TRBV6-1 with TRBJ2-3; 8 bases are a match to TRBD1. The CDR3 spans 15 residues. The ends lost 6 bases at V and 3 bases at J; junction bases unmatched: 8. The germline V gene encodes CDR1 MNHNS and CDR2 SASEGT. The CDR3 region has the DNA TGTGCCAGCAGGGACAGGGAGTTTATAACAGATACGCAGTATTTT. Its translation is CASRDREFITDTQYF.

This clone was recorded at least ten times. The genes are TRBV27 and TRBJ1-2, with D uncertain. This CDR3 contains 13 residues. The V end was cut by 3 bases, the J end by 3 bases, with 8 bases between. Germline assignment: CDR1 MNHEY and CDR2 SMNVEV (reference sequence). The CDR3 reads CASSFRRDYGYTF. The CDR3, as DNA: TGTGCCAGCAGTTTTCGGCGGGACTATGGCTACACCTTC.

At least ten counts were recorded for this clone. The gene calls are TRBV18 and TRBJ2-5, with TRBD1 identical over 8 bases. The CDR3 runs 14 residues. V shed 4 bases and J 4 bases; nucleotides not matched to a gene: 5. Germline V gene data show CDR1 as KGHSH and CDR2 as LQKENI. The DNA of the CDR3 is TGTGCCAGCTCACATGGACAGGGTAGAGAGACCCAGTACTTC. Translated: CASSHGQGRETQYF.

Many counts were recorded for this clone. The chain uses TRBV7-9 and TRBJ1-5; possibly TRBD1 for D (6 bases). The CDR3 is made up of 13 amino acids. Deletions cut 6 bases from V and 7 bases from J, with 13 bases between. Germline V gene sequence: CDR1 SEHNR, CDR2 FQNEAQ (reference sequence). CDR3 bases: TGTGCCAGCAGTCCGGACAGTCAGCAGCCCCAGCATTTT. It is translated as CASSPDSQQPQHF.

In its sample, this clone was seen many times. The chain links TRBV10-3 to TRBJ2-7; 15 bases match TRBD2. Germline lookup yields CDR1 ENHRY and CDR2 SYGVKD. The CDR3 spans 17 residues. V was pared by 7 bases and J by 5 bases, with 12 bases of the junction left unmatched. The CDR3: CAITDGTSGRRENEQYF. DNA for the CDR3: TGTGCCATCACCGATGGGACTAGCGGGAGGAGAGAAAACGAGCAGTACTTC.

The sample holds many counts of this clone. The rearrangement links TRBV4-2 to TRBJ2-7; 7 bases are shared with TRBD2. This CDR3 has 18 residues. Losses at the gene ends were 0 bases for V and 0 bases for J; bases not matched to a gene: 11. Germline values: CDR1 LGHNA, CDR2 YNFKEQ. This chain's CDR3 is CASSQDFVVGGSSYEQYF. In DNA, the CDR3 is TGTGCCAGCAGCCAAGATTTCGTGGTAGGCGGGAGCTCCTACGAGCAGTACTTC.

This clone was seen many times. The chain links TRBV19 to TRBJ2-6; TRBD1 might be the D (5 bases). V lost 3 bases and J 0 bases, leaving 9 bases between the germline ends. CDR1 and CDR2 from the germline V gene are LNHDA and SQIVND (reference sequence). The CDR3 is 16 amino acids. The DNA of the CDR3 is TGTGCCAGTAGTATCGTTCAGGGCTCTGGGGCCAACGTCCTGACTTTC. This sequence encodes CASSIVQGSGANVLTF.

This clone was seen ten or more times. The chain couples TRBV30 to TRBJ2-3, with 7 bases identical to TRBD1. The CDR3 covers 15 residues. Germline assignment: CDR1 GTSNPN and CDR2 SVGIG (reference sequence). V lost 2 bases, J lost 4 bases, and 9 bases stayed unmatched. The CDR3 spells CAWSRVKGAADTQYF. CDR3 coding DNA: TGTGCCTGGAGTCGGGTAAAGGGGGCAGCAGATACGCAGTATTTT.